These 2 T cell receptor beta chains share one sample of origin, sequenced in a study of blood T cell repertoires in COVID-19. Assay: immunoSEQ multiplex PCR; the TCRdb copy retains only in-frame clones and omits some. The sample records 250,000 or so clones, 87% being singletons. Source material: PBMCs or T cells enriched from blood (not recorded which). The receptor set was obtained from a woman aged 25-40 years with acute COVID-19.

The J gene is TRBJ2-3, the V gene TRBV11-3; 7 bases align to TRBD2. The germline V gene has CDR1 SGHNT and CDR2 YENEEA. The CDR3 is 17 amino acids. The J segment lost 1 base and the V segment lost 1 base, leaving 8 bases of the junction unmatched. The CDR3 nucleotides read TGTGCCAGCAGCTTAGGTCCAGCGGGGTGGGGCACAGATACGCAGTATTTT. This codes for CASSLGPAGWGTDTQYF.

The chain combines TRBV4-1 with TRBJ1-5; D remains ambiguous. Germline CDR1 MGHRA, CDR2 YSYEKL. V shed 3 bases and J shed 7 bases, with 19 bases lying between them. The CDR3 spans 16 residues. The CDR3 DNA is TGCGCCAGCAGCCAGTCGAGTAGAGCAGCGCAGCAGCCCCAGCATTTT. Amino acids: CASSQSSRAAQQPQHF.